A single sample gave rise to the 10 T cell receptor beta chains below, sequenced in a study of identifying expanded T cells in peripheral blood (dated 2019 in TCRdb). Library method: the immunoSEQ multiplex PCR assay. TCRdb re-hosts the immuneACCESS table, in-frame sequences only. Its copies lack some clones; in the studies checked, an unresolved V gene accounts for under half of them, and the cause for the rest is not known. The sample profile shows around 100,000 clones; roughly 88% of them were found once. In total, the top ten clones hold approximately 6% of the sample. Material: blood. The receptors were sampled from a person between 18 and 75 years old in good health.

This chain uses TRBV7-6 with TRBJ1-5, with 7 positions matching TRBD1. V lost 0 bases and J lost 9; bases outside the gene matches: 5. This CDR3 region has 14 residues. Germline values: CDR1 SGHVS, CDR2 FNYEAQ. The CDR3 region has the DNA TGTGCCAGCAGCTTAGCGCCCAGACAGGGGCCCCAGCATTTT. Amino acid sequence: CASSLAPRQGPQHF.

The chain couples TRBV6-1 to TRBJ2-3; 10 nucleotides agree with TRBD2. The V segment lost 5 bases and the J segment 5 bases; nucleotides outside the gene matches: 7. The CDR3 sequence is 15 residues long. Germline values: CDR1 MNHNS, CDR2 SASEGT. The CDR3 loop reads CASSLEAGGRDTQYF. CDR3 in DNA: TGTGCCAGCAGTTTGGAAGCGGGGGGGAGAGATACGCAGTATTTT.

The chain joins TRBV9 to TRBJ1-1; D perhaps matches TRBD1 (5 bases). The CDR3 runs to 15 residues. Trimming shortened V by 0 bases and J by 1 base, and 10 bases separated the two germline ends. Germline V gene lookup returns CDR1 SGDLS and CDR2 YYNGEE. CDR3 residues: CASSVEAGQNTEAFF. The CDR3 nucleotides are TGTGCCAGCAGCGTAGAGGCGGGGCAGAACACTGAAGCTTTCTTT.

The chain carries TRBV9 and TRBJ1-2, with 7 bases aligning to TRBD1. The length of the CDR3 is 15 residues. Trimming took 2 bases from V and 2 from J; bases not matched to a gene: 6. Germline CDR1 is SGDLS and CDR2 is YYNGEE. CDR3 amino acids: CASSVSQGMNYGYTF. CDR3 coding DNA: TGTGCCAGCAGCGTCTCACAGGGGATGAACTATGGCTACACCTTC.

The chain joins TRBV7-9 to TRBJ1-4; 7 nucleotides match TRBD1. Looked up from germline, CDR1 is SEHNR and CDR2 is FQNEAQ (reference sequence). Germline trimming cut 5 bases from V and 4 bases from J; bases unmatched to any gene: 7. This CDR3 region has 15 residues. The CDR3 region has the DNA TGTGCCAGCAGCCTGACCGGGACAGATAATGAAAAACTGTTTTTT. Its protein product is CASSLTGTDNEKLFF. The full variable domain, with the rest looked up from reference TRBV7-9 and TRBJ1-4, is DTGVSQNPRHKITKRGQNVTFRCDPISEHNRLYWYRQTLGQGPEFLTYFQNEAQLEKSRLLSDRFSAERPKGSFSTLEIQRTEQGDSAMYLCASSLTGTDNEKLFFGSGTQLSVL.

The chain joins TRBV2 to TRBJ1-2, with 7 nucleotides matching TRBD1. Germline CDR1 SNHLY, CDR2 FYNNEI. Trimming cost V 10 bases and J 6 bases; bases outside gene matches: 8. This CDR3 has 12 residues. The CDR3 DNA reads TGTGCCACCACGGGACAGTTAAATGGCTACACCTTC. Its translation is CATTGQLNGYTF.

The genes are TRBV18 and TRBJ2-1; TRBD1 agrees at 7 bases. In germline, CDR1 is KGHSH, CDR2 LQKENI. V lost 3 bases to trimming and J lost 0 bases; unmatched junction nucleotides: 2. The CDR3 spans 15 residues. This chain's CDR3 is CASSPGQSSYNEQFF. CDR3 coding DNA: TGTGCCAGCTCACCGGGACAGAGCTCCTACAATGAGCAGTTCTTC.

This sequence joins TRBV4-3 and TRBJ1-2; 7 bases fit TRBD1. The junction had 13 bases not matched to a gene; V was cut back by 0 bases and J by 6 bases. The germline V gene encodes CDR1 LGHNA and CDR2 YSLEER. The CDR3 consists of 17 residues. CDR3 sequence reads: CASSQESARGDSNGYTF. CDR3 nucleotide sequence: TGCGCCAGCAGCCAAGAAAGTGCCAGGGGGGATTCAAATGGCTACACCTTC.

This sequence joins TRBV30 and TRBJ2-3, with D uncertain. Trimming left V 3 bases short and J 3 bases short, with 10 bases between. The CDR3 runs 13 residues. Per germline, CDR1 GTSNPN and CDR2 SVGIG (reference sequence). CDR3 region: CAWSEGSTDTQYF. The CDR3 DNA is TGTGCCTGGAGCGAAGGGTCTACAGATACGCAGTATTTT.

The chain carries TRBV19 and TRBJ1-5; a possible D gene is TRBD1 (6 bases). Trimming shortened V by 4 bases and J by 6 bases, and 22 bases separated the two germline ends. Germline CDR1 reads LNHDA; CDR2 reads SQIVND (reference sequence). CDR3 length: 17 amino acids. CDR3 sequence (DNA): TGTGCCAGTAGTACCTCAAGCGGGGGCGCCGGAAGTCAGCCCCAGCATTTT. Its translation is CASSTSSGGAGSQPQHF.